The 19 T cell receptor beta chains below all came from one sample that was sequenced in a study of cytomegalovirus exposure and HLA in healthy donors. Primers: 60 Vbeta forward and 13 Jbeta reverse. The protocol was immunoSEQ multiplex PCR, while the TCRdb copy is restricted to in-frame clones and leaves out a portion. The sample lists some 95,000 clones, around 68% occurring once. Sample: PBMCs. All receptors come from a female donor in good health and CMV-seronegative.

This chain uses TRBV6-5 with TRBJ1-3; D is ambiguous. CDR1 is MNHEY and CDR2 is SVGAGI in the germline V gene. Trimming pared 4 bases from V and 2 bases from J, leaving 12 bases between. CDR3 length: 15 residues. The CDR3 sequence: CASSLAHSPGNTIYF. CDR3 in DNA: TGTGCCAGCAGTTTGGCTCACAGTCCTGGAAACACCATATATTTT.

The chain carries TRBV10-3 and TRBJ2-3; tentatively, D is TRBD2 (5 bases). The CDR3 has 15 residues. Trimming removed 5 bases at V and 2 bases at J, with 14 bases between. Germline lookup yields CDR1 ENHRY and CDR2 SYGVKD. The CDR3 nucleotides read TGTGCCATCAGTCTCCGAGCGGCCGACACAGATACGCAGTATTTT. Translating gives CAISLRAADTDTQYF.

The rearrangement uses TRBV7-8 and TRBJ2-5; 9 nucleotides align to TRBD1. The assigned J gene may be wrong: the sequence end matches TRBJ2-7 better. Germline values: CDR1 SGHVS, CDR2 FQNEAQ. CDR3 length equals 15 residues. The CDR3 protein is CASSTPRDRVYEQYF. CDR3 nucleotides: TGTGCCAGCAGCACCCCCCGGGACAGGGTCTACGAGCAGTACTTC.

This clone was seen only once. This rearrangement joins TRBV28 to TRBJ1-1; 7 bases map to TRBD1. V trimming: 6 bases; J trimming: 3 bases; junction bases outside the gene matches: 19. Per germline, CDR1 MDHEN and CDR2 SYDVKM. This CDR3 has 18 amino acids. The CDR3 sequence: CASRPTTGKGVGDTEAFF. DNA for the CDR3: TGTGCCAGCAGGCCCACGACAGGGAAAGGGGTTGGAGACACTGAAGCTTTCTTT.

V usage is TRBV7-2 and J usage is TRBJ2-5; TRBD1 matches at 8 bases. J was trimmed by 5 bases and V by 3 bases; bases with no gene match: 8. CDR1 is SGHTA, CDR2 FQGNSA, per germline. The CDR3 extends over 15 amino acids. The CDR3 region has the DNA TGTGCCAGCAGCTTGCGGCAGGGGGCGTTCGAGACCCAGTACTTC. It specifies CASSLRQGAFETQYF.

V and J are TRBV7-9 and TRBJ1-2, with D possibly being TRBD1 (5 bases). Trimming took off 1 base at V and 3 bases at J, with 18 bases between the two ends. The length of the CDR3 is 17 residues. Looked up from germline, CDR1 is SEHNR and CDR2 is FQNEAQ (reference sequence). The CDR3 spells CASSLVASTGGDYGYTF. CDR3 sequence (DNA): TGTGCCAGCAGCTTAGTCGCCTCTACGGGAGGGGACTATGGCTACACCTTC.

The V call is TRBV11-3, the J call TRBJ1-1; D may be TRBD1 (5 bases). The length of the CDR3 is 18 residues. From germline, CDR1 is SGHNT and CDR2 YENEEA. Trimming shortened V by 3 bases and J by 1 base, and 21 bases separated the two germline ends. The chain's CDR3 is CASSLAAGNGRRNTEAFF. CDR3 DNA sequence: TGTGCCAGCAGCTTGGCGGCAGGGAATGGCCGGAGGAACACTGAAGCTTTCTTT.

This clone appeared a few times. This chain connects TRBV13 to TRBJ2-3; maybe TRBD2 (6 bases). Germline CDR1 and CDR2: PRHDT and FYEKMQ (reference sequence). The CDR3 is 16 amino acids. V was clipped by 4 bases and J by 4 bases, with 18 bases between them. This CDR3 is CASSSRQAGWSDTQYF. The CDR3 DNA reads as TGTGCCAGCAGCTCCCGCCAGGCGGGATGGTCAGATACGCAGTATTTT.

The chain joins TRBV11-2 to TRBJ1-1; D is perhaps TRBD1 (6 bases). This CDR3 spans 13 amino acids. The V end was cut by 3 bases, the J end by 4 bases, with 9 bases between. The V gene's germline CDR1 is SGHAT and CDR2 FQNNGV. CDR3 coding DNA: TGTGCCAGCAGCTTGAGGGGGACCACTGAAGCTTTCTTT. Translated, it gives CASSLRGTTEAFF.

The chain joins TRBV27 to TRBJ1-5; TRBD1 agrees at 9 bases. Germline CDR1 and CDR2: MNHEY and SMNVEV (reference sequence). V lost 6 bases, J lost 5 bases, and 11 bases stayed unmatched. The CDR3 totals 16 residues. Here the CDR3 reads CASSPMDRGVYQPQHF. CDR3 coding DNA: TGTGCCAGCAGCCCGATGGACAGGGGAGTCTATCAGCCCCAGCATTTT.

The chain employs TRBV5-1 and TRBJ1-1, with 7 bases lining up with TRBD1. The CDR3 is 14 amino acids. From germline, CDR1 is SGHRS and CDR2 YFSETQ. J lost 1 base, V lost 2 bases, and 2 bases had no gene match. CDR3 in DNA: TGCGCCAGCAGCTTCGGGACAGCGAACACTGAAGCTTTCTTT. This codes for CASSFGTANTEAFF.

This clone has a single count. The chain is built from TRBV2 and TRBJ1-4; 9 bases agree with TRBD1. Trimming cost V 3 bases and J 5 bases; bases outside gene matches: 4. CDR3 size: 15 residues. The V gene's germline CDR1 is SNHLY and CDR2 FYNNEI. The CDR3 protein is CASSDLGTGNEKLFF. DNA of the CDR3: TGTGCCAGCAGTGACCTCGGGACAGGGAATGAAAAACTGTTTTTT.

This chain links TRBV9 with TRBJ2-1; 10 bases align to TRBD1. Germline-derived CDR1 and CDR2 are SGDLS and YYNGEE. The trim removed 2 bases at V and 0 bases at J, leaving 11 bases unmatched. The CDR3 runs 19 residues. The CDR3 region is CASSVTGGAPLGSYNEQFF. The DNA for the CDR3 is TGTGCCAGCAGCGTGACAGGGGGCGCCCCTTTAGGCTCCTACAATGAGCAGTTCTTC. Complete variable domain (other parts from reference TRBV9 and TRBJ2-1): DSGVTQTPKHLITATGQRVTLRCSPRSGDLSVYWYQQSLDQGLQFLIQYYNGEERAKGNILERFSAQQFPDLHSELNLSSLELGDSALYFCASSVTGGAPLGSYNEQFFGPGTRLTVL.

The chain has TRBV28 and TRBJ2-3; D is undetermined. The CDR3 sequence is 12 residues long. Germline V CDR1 and CDR2: MDHEN, SYDVKM. Between the trimmed V and J ends, which lost 6 bases and 0 bases, there was a span of 4 bases. This chain's CDR3 is CASSGSTDTQYF. The CDR3 DNA is TGTGCCAGCAGCGGGAGCACAGATACGCAGTATTTT.

The V gene is TRBV9, the J gene TRBJ2-6, with TRBD1 matching 8 bases. Germline CDR1 is SGDLS and CDR2 is YYNGEE. J was trimmed by 9 bases and V by 4 bases; bases with no gene match: 9. The CDR3 is made up of 15 amino acids. The CDR3 loop is CASSLGTGEVNVLTF. CDR3 nucleotides: TGTGCCAGCAGCTTAGGGACAGGCGAGGTCAACGTCCTGACTTTC. Full variable domain (remainder filled in from reference TRBV9 and TRBJ2-6): DSGVTQTPKHLITATGQRVTLRCSPRSGDLSVYWYQQSLDQGLQFLIQYYNGEERAKGNILERFSAQQFPDLHSELNLSSLELGDSALYFCASSLGTGEVNVLTFGAGSRLTVL.

The genes are TRBV30 and TRBJ2-2, with D perhaps TRBD2 (6 bases). With 4 bases removed from V and 6 bases from J, the gap between germline ends came to 18 bases. The V gene's germline CDR1 is GTSNPN and CDR2 SVGIG (reference sequence). This CDR3 is built from 15 residues. The CDR3 protein is CAWNLALWGAGELFF. In DNA, the CDR3 is TGTGCCTGGAATCTGGCCCTGTGGGGGGCCGGGGAGCTGTTTTTT.

This chain joins TRBV9 and TRBJ2-5; maybe TRBD1 (5 bases). Germline values: CDR1 SGDLS, CDR2 YYNGEE. Trimming pared 0 bases from V and 1 base from J, leaving 7 bases between. The CDR3 totals 14 residues. The CDR3 spells CASSVAGIQETQYF. CDR3 nucleotide sequence: TGTGCCAGCAGCGTAGCAGGGATCCAAGAGACCCAGTACTTC.

This clone occurred a few times. The chain links TRBV19 to TRBJ1-1; 11 bases line up with TRBD1. Germline CDR1 LNHDA, CDR2 SQIVND (reference sequence). This CDR3 comprises 17 residues. V shed 3 bases and J 1 base; nucleotides not matched to a gene: 7. CDR3: CASSMRDRGDRNTEAFF. DNA for the CDR3: TGTGCCAGTAGTATGCGGGACAGGGGGGATAGGAACACTGAAGCTTTCTTT.

In this sample, this clone turned up a few times. The rearrangement links TRBV29-1 to TRBJ2-2; a weak D match, TRBD1 (6 bases). Germline lookup yields CDR1 SQVTM and CDR2 ANQGSEA. V was shortened by 6 bases and J by 3 bases, with 11 bases between the two germline ends. CDR3 size: 13 residues. CDR3 in amino acids: CSVGTPDTGELFF. The CDR3 DNA is TGCAGCGTCGGGACACCAGACACCGGGGAGCTGTTTTTT.